Presented here are 5 T cell receptor beta chains from one specimen sequenced in a study of blood T cells in healthy people across ages. The use of a sample-barcoded 5' primer and a J-beta primer mix characterized a second PCR of 7 to 11 cycles. TCRdb re-called the 5' RACE reads through MiXCR, storing one row per CDR3 protein. Among over a million distinct CDR3 sequences listed, roughly 40% were seen once. The sample consisted of blood. The source of these receptors is a young woman in good health.

This clonotype has at least ten counts. V and J are TRBV10-3 and TRBJ1-2; 7 bases fit TRBD1. The CDR3 covers 13 residues. Germline-derived CDR1 and CDR2 are ENHRY and SYGVKD. Trimming at V came to 3 bases and at J to 7 bases, leaving 5 bases not matched to a gene. CDR3 nucleotides: TGTGCCATCAGTGAAACGACAGGGTCTGGCTACACCTTC. Translation: CAISETTGSGYTF.

This clonotype was picked up one time. The chain is built from TRBV9 and TRBJ2-3; 13 bases are shared with TRBD2. The V gene end was trimmed by 0 bases and the J gene end by 2 bases; junction bases not matched to a gene: 3. The CDR3 is made up of 17 amino acids. Germline assignment: CDR1 SGDLS and CDR2 YYNGEE. CDR3 coding DNA: TGTGCCAGCAGCGTAGCACTAGCGGGGGGGGACACAGATACGCAGTATTTT. The encoded protein is CASSVALAGGDTDTQYF.

This clonotype came up once. V gene TRBV12-3 or TRBV12-4 combines with J gene TRBJ2-1; TRBD2 matches 14 bases. Losses at the gene ends were 6 bases for V and 7 bases for J; bases not matched to a gene: 5. The CDR3 has 15 amino acids. The CDR3 region has the DNA TGTGCCAGCAGGACTAGCGGGGGGGCGAAGAATGAGCAGTTCTTC. Amino acids: CASRTSGGAKNEQFF.

The chain is built from TRBV12-3 or TRBV12-4 and TRBJ1-2; a weak D match, TRBD1 (6 bases). V was shortened by 4 bases and J by 8 bases, with 26 bases between the two germline ends. The CDR3 has 17 amino acids. This CDR3 reads CASSSPHQGSYHGGYTF. CDR3 DNA: TGTGCCAGCAGTTCCCCCCATCAGGGGAGCTATCACGGAGGCTACACCTTC.

The gene calls are TRBV15 and TRBJ2-3; 10 bases fit TRBD1. Germline loops: CDR1 LNHNV, CDR2 YYDKDF (reference sequence). J gave up 5 bases and V 5 bases, and 13 bases lay outside the gene matches. The CDR3 length is 17 residues. The CDR3 coding sequence is TGTGCCACCAGCGCAACGCGGGGGACAGGGGTAATAGATACGCAGTATTTT. This encodes CATSATRGTGVIDTQYF.